This TCR beta chain was observed in a study of cytomegalovirus exposure and HLA in healthy donors. Study-level results: V- and J-gene trimming in TCR beta was tied to a missense DCLRE1C variant by an analysis performed later. Within the data, a cluster of highly shared sequence variants was likely a sequencing artifact. As a later analysis revealed, most CMV-associated TCR beta chains appeared HLA-restricted.

Details on this clone: The target antigen is unknown.

Germline V gene lookup returns CDR1 MGHRA and CDR2 YSYEKL. V lost 3 bases, J lost 6 bases, and 15 bases stayed unmatched. There are 19 residues in the CDR3. The study ran its PCR with 60 Vbeta and 13 Jbeta primers. Here immunoSEQ multiplex PCR was the method, and the copy in TCRdb shows in-frame clones only, minus some. The sample contains 200,000 or so clones, 87% of which appear only once. This sequence was found in a girl under three years old in good health and CMV-seronegative. The chain recombines TRBV4-1 with TRBJ2-4, with 12 nucleotides matching TRBD2. Sequencing was performed on PBMCs. CDR3 amino acids: CASSHHPGTSGSTGNIQYF. DNA of the CDR3: TGCGCCAGCAGCCATCACCCGGGGACTAGCGGGTCAACCGGAAACATTCAGTACTTC.